This T cell receptor beta chain emerged from a study of prognosis after radiotherapy for stage I lung cancer. For the study at large: About 15 cases involved newly diagnosed primary stage I lung tumors, and roughly 5 involved oligometastatic NSCLC subsequent to surgical resection of the primary tumor. Findings of the study overall: Reduced Shannon entropy following stereotactic body radiation therapy was recorded in patients who developed distant metastases.

From genomic DNA, TCR beta CDR3 was amplified by two-round multiplex PCR. Individual primers that were specific to each TRBV and TRBJ gene served in first-round PCR. TCRdb reanalysed the multiplex PCR reads using MiXCR and keeps one entry per CDR3 protein. The repertoire holds several thousand distinct CDR3 sequences, with less than 65% as singletons. Each of the patients had no lymph node involvement on CT and PET/CT and no prior chemotherapy, radiotherapy or other malignancies. As regards this clonotype: The antigen is undetermined.

The V end lost 4 bases, the J end lost 6 bases, and 16 bases lay between the germline ends. Germline lookup yields CDR1 SGHAT and CDR2 FQNNGV. The CDR3 consists of 15 residues. This clonotype was sampled from a donor aged 50 or older with non-small cell lung cancer. The sequences come from PBMCs, collected before or after stereotactic body radiation therapy (not recorded which). V and J are TRBV11-2 and TRBJ2-1; no clear D gene. For the CDR3, the DNA is TGTGCCAGCAGCTCCCTTAGACTTAAAGTCAATGAGCAGTTCTTC. It codes for CASSSLRLKVNEQFF. Based on the CDR3 plus reference TRBV11-2 and TRBJ2-1, the full variable domain is EAGVAQSPRYKIIEKRQSVAFWCNPISGHATLYWYQQILGQGPKLLIQFQNNGVVDDSQLPKDRFSAERLKGVDSTLKIQPAKLEDSAVYLCASSSLRLKVNEQFFGPGTRLTVL.